This T cell receptor beta chain was sequenced for a study of shared clonotypes between healthy human individuals. The CDR3 sequence is 16 residues long. Germline CDR1 SQVTM, CDR2 ANQGSEA. Trimming removed 5 bases at V and 2 bases at J, with 22 bases between. In the source study's methods: Sequence data from immunoSEQ were junction-only and lacked quality scores; consequently, filtering differed. Profiled with immunoSEQ multiplex PCR; TCRdb holds only in-frame clones, not every one. For V, J and clone size, that table is used; D and trimming come from the DNA. The table has 650,000 to 700,000 clones, 80% to 95% seen once.

The J gene is TRBJ2-7, the V gene TRBV29-1; unclear D gene. The sample consisted of memory CD8+ T cells from PBMCs. The subset denotes: CD45RO+ cells pooled with CCR7-negative TemRA cells. The TCR sequence derives from a man aged 18 to 30 in good health. Some clones in this sample may be carry-over from other donors' samples. DNA of the CDR3: TGCAGCGTTTTGTCGTTGCTGGCCAGCCGGACCTACGAGCAGTACTTC. Encoded protein: CSVLSLLASRTYEQYF.